Following are 32 T cell receptor beta chains from one sample sequenced in a study of human T cells and chemical hapten exposure. The study used a library that attached unique molecular identifiers to individual cDNA molecules. MiXCR, run by TCRdb on the reads, gives a single entry per CDR3 protein. The sample records 2,500 to 3,000 distinct CDR3 sequences, around 43% being singletons. As for treatment: therapeutic diphenylcyclopropenone sensitization with weekly scalp DPC. The starting material was whole blood, obtained before DPC sensitization or 2, 6, or about 24 weeks after (not recorded which). These receptors all come from an adult with alopecia areata. Some clones in this sample may be carry-over from other donors' samples. This table probably holds off-target reads from a library built for another chain.

This sequence joins TRBV3-1 and TRBJ2-1; TRBD2 matches at 7 bases. The CDR3 length is 16 residues. CDR1 is LGHDT and CDR2 is YNNKEL in the germline V gene (reference sequence). V was clipped by 6 bases and J by 10 bases; unmatched bases: 18. The CDR3 nucleotides read TGTGCCAGCAGTCCCCGACTAGCTGCCGATGGGGGGGAGCAGTTCTTC. This codes for CASSPRLAADGGEQFF.

V usage is TRBV29-1 and J usage is TRBJ2-3, with 7 nucleotides matching TRBD2. Trimming took 4 bases from V and 3 from J; bases not matched to a gene: 1. The CDR3 covers 12 residues. The germline gives CDR1 SQVTM, CDR2 ANQGSEA. CDR3 DNA: TGCAGCGTTGGACTAGCTACAGATACGCAGTATTTT. As protein: CSVGLATDTQYF.

This clonotype was seen a handful of times. V usage is TRBV20-1 and J usage is TRBJ2-3, with a tentative D call TRBD2 (6 bases). This CDR3 is 18 amino acids long. Germline CDR1 reads DFQATT; CDR2 reads SNEGSKA (reference sequence). V was shortened by 4 bases and J by 3 bases, with 26 bases between the two germline ends. CDR3 sequence reads: CSATSPEREKVITDTQYF. In DNA, the CDR3 is TGCAGTGCTACCAGTCCCGAACGGGAGAAAGTAATTACAGATACGCAGTATTTT.

This clonotype showed up just once. This chain joins TRBV28 and TRBJ1-1, with D maybe TRBD1 (6 bases). The CDR3 is 14 amino acids. Germline CDR1 and CDR2: MDHEN and SYDVKM. The V end lost 6 bases, the J end lost 8 bases, and 19 bases lay between the germline ends. The CDR3 spells CASRLRDNPGEAFF. The CDR3 DNA is TGTGCCAGCAGACTCCGGGACAACCCGGGGGAAGCTTTCTTT.

This clonotype was detected only a few times. This chain joins TRBV5-5 and TRBJ2-1, with D uncertain. Germline V gene lookup returns CDR1 SGHKS and CDR2 YYEKEE (reference sequence). V was clipped by 5 bases and J by 5 bases, with 11 bases between them. CDR3 length: 13 amino acids. CDR3 nucleotide sequence: TGTGCCAGCAGTCAAATCCGGGACAATGAGCAGTTCTTC. Its translation: CASSQIRDNEQFF.

The chain employs TRBV7-2 and TRBJ2-5, with TRBD2 matching over 9 bases. CDR1 and CDR2 from the germline V gene are SGHTA and FQGNSA. Trimming took 5 bases from V and 2 from J; bases not matched to a gene: 6. This CDR3 is 15 amino acids long. CDR3 nucleotides: TGTGCCAGCAGCCCCGGGACTAGCTTACAAGAGACCCAGTACTTC. This sequence encodes CASSPGTSLQETQYF.

This chain links TRBV7-9 with TRBJ2-5; D gene uncertain. The CDR3 consists of 15 residues. Looked up from germline, CDR1 is SEHNR and CDR2 is FQNEAQ (reference sequence). Trimming removed 5 bases at V and 0 bases at J, with 13 bases between. The CDR3 region has the DNA TGTGCCAGCAGCAAATCTCGAGCGTACCAAGAGACCCAGTACTTC. Its translation is CASSKSRAYQETQYF.

The genes are TRBV6-1 and TRBJ2-1; D is ambiguous. The V gene lost 7 bases and the J gene lost 0 bases, with 16 bases spanning the gap. CDR1 is MNHNS, CDR2 SASEGT, per germline. This CDR3 has 16 residues. The CDR3 is CASKQLSASSYNEQFF. In nucleotides, the CDR3 is TGTGCCAGCAAACAACTTTCGGCTAGCTCCTACAATGAGCAGTTCTTC.

This clonotype was seen more than once but under ten times. The gene calls are TRBV7-3 and TRBJ2-3; 7 bases are a match to TRBD2. Germline trimming cut 4 bases from V and 3 bases from J; bases unmatched to any gene: 7. The CDR3 is made up of 15 amino acids. Germline-derived CDR1 and CDR2 are SGHTA and FQGTGA. The CDR3 region is CASSSSEAGTDTQYF. The CDR3 region has the DNA TGTGCCAGCAGCTCCTCCGAAGCGGGAACAGATACGCAGTATTTT.

This rearrangement joins TRBV7-9 to TRBJ2-1; 8 bases fit TRBD2. Per the germline V gene, CDR1 is SEHNR and CDR2 is FQNEAQ (reference sequence). V lost 3 bases and J lost 11; bases outside the gene matches: 12. The CDR3 consists of 15 residues. Here the CDR3 DNA reads TGTGCCAGCAGCTTGGGCGGGAGGCATACATCCCAGCAGTTCTTC. Its translation is CASSLGGRHTSQQFF.

The chain combines TRBV29-1 with TRBJ2-2; 8 bases fit TRBD2. The CDR3 totals 16 residues. Germline V gene data show CDR1 as SQVTM and CDR2 as ANQGSEA. V shed 4 bases and J 0 bases; nucleotides not matched to a gene: 7. The CDR3 here is CSVALAEFANTGELFF. DNA of the CDR3: TGCAGCGTTGCACTAGCGGAGTTCGCGAACACCGGGGAGCTGTTTTTT.

The chain combines TRBV6-2 or TRBV6-3 with TRBJ2-1; 12 bases match TRBD2. CDR1 is MNHEY, CDR2 SVGEGT, per germline. V lost 6 bases, J lost 6 bases, and 6 bases stayed unmatched. The CDR3 is 15 amino acids. The CDR3 loop reads CASRRLAGEINEQFF. Written as DNA, the CDR3 is TGTGCCAGCAGGAGACTAGCGGGAGAAATCAATGAGCAGTTCTTC.

The genes are TRBV6-5 and TRBJ1-3, with D perhaps matching TRBD1 (5 bases). Germline lookup yields CDR1 MNHEY and CDR2 SVGAGI. Between the trimmed V and J ends, which lost 7 bases and 7 bases, there was a span of 14 bases. This CDR3 contains 13 residues. The CDR3 reads CASTTPQGNTIYF. The CDR3 nucleotides read TGTGCCAGCACCACACCCCAGGGTAACACCATATATTTT.

This clonotype was counted a few times. The chain uses TRBV7-3 and TRBJ2-3, with 15 bases aligning to TRBD2. Looked up from germline, CDR1 is SGHTA and CDR2 is FQGTGA. With V trimmed by 5 bases and J by 2 bases, 14 bases remained unmatched. This CDR3 contains 20 residues. The CDR3 bases are TGTGCCAGCAGCCCAGGGACTAGCGGGAGGTCAACCGTGGCCACAGATACGCAGTATTTT. This codes for CASSPGTSGRSTVATDTQYF. The full variable domain, rest sourced from reference TRBV7-3 and TRBJ2-3, is GAGVSQTPSNKVTEKGKYVELRCDPISGHTALYWYRQSLGQGPEFLIYFQGTGAADDSGLPNDRFFAVRPEGSVSTLKIQRTERGDSAVYLCASSPGTSGRSTVATDTQYFGPGTRLTVL.

This chain uses TRBV9 with TRBJ2-7, with D tentatively TRBD1 (5 bases). With 0 bases removed from V and 2 bases from J, the gap between germline ends came to 9 bases. This CDR3 spans 14 amino acids. Germline loops: CDR1 SGDLS, CDR2 YYNGEE. Here the CDR3 DNA reads TGTGCCAGCAGCGTAGGGGGCCTCCCCTACGAGCAGTACTTC. This translates into CASSVGGLPYEQYF.

The V call is TRBV28, the J call TRBJ2-7; 7 bases fit TRBD1. Germline assignment: CDR1 MDHEN and CDR2 SYDVKM. V gave up 5 bases and J gave up 4 bases; unmatched junction bases: 8. The CDR3 sequence is 14 residues long. This CDR3 reads CASSVTGSGYEQYF. As DNA, the CDR3 is TGTGCCAGCAGTGTGACAGGGAGCGGTTACGAGCAGTACTTC.

The chain joins TRBV27 to TRBJ1-1; the match to TRBD1 covers 7 bases. The germline V gene encodes CDR1 MNHEY and CDR2 SMNVEV (reference sequence). The CDR3 contains 14 residues. Losses at the gene ends were 3 bases for V and 3 bases for J; bases not matched to a gene: 4. The CDR3 region is CASSFGDRYTEAFF. For the CDR3, the DNA is TGTGCCAGCAGTTTCGGGGACAGATACACTGAAGCTTTCTTT.

This clonotype has just a few counts. This rearrangement joins TRBV5-1 to TRBJ2-5; a possible D gene is TRBD1 (5 bases). The germline V gene encodes CDR1 SGHRS and CDR2 YFSETQ. Trimming cost V 0 bases and J 1 base, with 10 bases left between them. CDR3 size: 15 residues. CDR3 loop: CASSLGRVSQETQYF. The CDR3 DNA follows: TGCGCCAGCAGCTTGGGCAGGGTTTCCCAAGAGACCCAGTACTTC.

The genes are TRBV7-9 and TRBJ2-3; weak D call: TRBD1 (6 bases). Germline CDR1 SEHNR, CDR2 FQNEAQ (reference sequence). This CDR3 contains 15 residues. The ends were cut back, 3 bases at V and 1 base at J, with 11 bases in the middle. CDR3 DNA sequence: TGTGCCAGCAGCTTTTCAGGGGCCGGCACAGATACGCAGTATTTT. Translating it yields CASSFSGAGTDTQYF.

The rearrangement uses TRBV6-1 and TRBJ2-6; D remains unclear. Germline CDR1 reads MNHNS; CDR2 reads SASEGT. V lost 3 bases to trimming and J lost 0 bases, with 6 bases between them. The CDR3 extends over 15 amino acids. As DNA, the CDR3 is TGTGCCAGCAGTGAGTACAGCTCTGGGGCCAACGTCCTGACTTTC. Protein: CASSEYSSGANVLTF.

V gene TRBV18 combines with J gene TRBJ2-1; no firm D call. Looked up from germline, CDR1 is KGHSH and CDR2 is LQKENI. The CDR3 is 15 residues long. Trimming removed 2 bases from V and 7 bases from J, with 15 bases in between. The CDR3 spells CASSPRSIIGNEQFF. The CDR3 DNA is TGTGCCAGCTCACCAAGGTCTATCATTGGGAATGAGCAGTTCTTC.

The rearrangement uses TRBV4-1 and TRBJ2-3; D is tentatively TRBD1 or TRBD2 (5 bases each). Deletions cut 1 base from V and 13 bases from J, with 15 bases between. The CDR3 totals 13 residues. Germline V CDR1 and CDR2: MGHRA, YSYEKL. This chain's CDR3 is CASSQAFGDGKYF. The CDR3 nucleotides read TGCGCCAGCAGCCAAGCGTTTGGGGACGGAAAGTATTTT.

This clonotype was picked up a small number of times. CDR3 DNA: TGTGCCAGCAGTTACTCGATCCCCTCCCAGGGAGGAGCGGCGGGGCGCACAGATACGCAGTATTTT. This encodes CASSYSIPSQGGAAGRTDTQYF. This chain connects TRBV6-5 to TRBJ2-3, with D maybe TRBD2 (6 bases). The CDR3 runs 22 residues. Trimming left V 0 bases short and J 1 base short, with 29 bases between. Germline assignment: CDR1 MNHEY and CDR2 SVGAGI.

Note on this clonotype: A junction end diverges from the germline sequence, so it may reflect a read error. This rearrangement joins TRBV28 to TRBJ2-7; TRBD1 aligns across 8 bases. Germline loops: CDR1 MDHEN, CDR2 SYDVKM. The CDR3 loop spans 11 amino acids. As DNA, the CDR3 is TGTGCCAGCAGATTCCGGACAGGGCAACACTTC. Amino acid sequence: CASRFRTGQHF. Full variable domain (rest looked up from reference TRBV28 and TRBJ2-7): DVKVTQSSRYLVKRTGEKVFLECVQDMDHENMFWYRQDPGLGLRLIYFSYDVKMKEKGDIPEGYSVSREKKERFSLILESASTNQTSMYLCASRFRTGQHFGPGTRLTVT.

The V gene is TRBV6-2 or TRBV6-3, the J gene TRBJ2-1; 9 nucleotides align to TRBD2. CDR3 length: 14 residues. Trimming cost V 6 bases and J 4 bases; bases outside gene matches: 4. In germline, CDR1 is MNHEY, CDR2 SVGEGT. CDR3 coding DNA: TGTGCCAGCAGCCTAGCGGGGCGGTACAATGAGCAGTTCTTC. Its protein product is CASSLAGRYNEQFF.

The chain is built from TRBV6-6 and TRBJ2-5, with D tentatively TRBD1 (5 bases). The CDR3 sequence is 14 residues long. Trimming left V 4 bases short and J 3 bases short, with 12 bases between. Germline V lookup: CDR1 MNHNY, CDR2 SVGAGI (reference sequence). CDR3 in amino acids: CASSSPRQKETQYF. The CDR3 coding sequence is TGTGCCAGCAGTTCACCGAGACAGAAAGAGACCCAGTACTTC.

The genes are TRBV6-2 or TRBV6-3 and TRBJ2-1, with D unclear. Trimming cost V 5 bases and J 6 bases, with 5 bases left between them. The germline CDR1 and CDR2 sequences are MNHEY and SVGEGT. This CDR3 is built from 11 residues. The CDR3 sequence: CASSTFNEQFF. The CDR3 region has the DNA TGTGCCAGCAGTACATTCAATGAGCAGTTCTTC.

This clonotype was counted a single time. The chain employs TRBV18 and TRBJ2-7; D unresolved. The CDR3 spans 12 residues. Germline V gene lookup returns CDR1 KGHSH and CDR2 LQKENI. Trimming pared 3 bases from V and 4 bases from J, leaving 7 bases between. CDR3 protein: CASSPHWYEQYF. CDR3 coding DNA: TGTGCCAGCTCACCGCATTGGTACGAGCAGTACTTC.

This chain connects TRBV7-9 to TRBJ2-7; no firm D call. CDR1 is SEHNR and CDR2 is FQNEAQ in the germline V gene (reference sequence). Trimming cost V 5 bases and J 5 bases, with 13 bases left between them. This CDR3 is 13 amino acids long. In DNA, the CDR3 is TGTGCCAGCAGCCGCCCTAACTCGGACGAGCAGTACTTC. Protein sequence: CASSRPNSDEQYF.

The chain links TRBV20-1 to TRBJ2-2; the match to TRBD2 covers 8 bases. With 5 bases clipped from V and 4 bases from J, the junction kept 6 bases outside the gene matches. The CDR3 is made up of 14 amino acids. Germline values: CDR1 DFQATT, CDR2 SNEGSKA (reference sequence). In DNA form, the CDR3 reads TGCAGTGCTTCAAGGGCGGGAGGCACCGGGGAGCTGTTTTTT. It translates to CSASRAGGTGELFF.

V and J are TRBV29-1 and TRBJ2-3; D gene unclear. The CDR3 is made up of 13 amino acids. With 5 bases removed from V and 2 bases from J, the gap between germline ends came to 11 bases. CDR1 and CDR2 from the germline V gene are SQVTM and ANQGSEA. The CDR3 DNA is TGCAGCGTTTTTTCGAGGCTCACAGATACGCAGTATTTT. This encodes CSVFSRLTDTQYF.

This clonotype was seen a few times. V gene TRBV20-1 combines with J gene TRBJ2-1; weak D call: TRBD1 (6 bases). CDR3 length: 13 residues. The germline V gene has CDR1 DFQATT and CDR2 SNEGSKA (reference sequence). The CDR3 is CRLKAGDYNEQFF. Written as DNA, the CDR3 is TGCAGATTAAAGGCAGGGGACTACAATGAGCAGTTCTTC.